Described below is a single TCR beta chain sequence and its context. Its antigen is unknown. In germline, CDR1 is LNHDA, CDR2 SQIVND (reference sequence). The V segment lost 6 bases and the J segment 4 bases; nucleotides outside the gene matches: 14. CDR3 length: 16 amino acids. These data are taken from a study of siplizumab effects on memory and regulatory T cells. Study outcomes and limitations: Unstimulated subsets captured only a minor fraction of alloreactive clones.

Measured with immunoSEQ multiplex PCR; TCRdb has only the in-frame clones, and not every one. In the table there are nearly 95,000 clones, roughly 94% of which are singletons. This TCR was sampled from a human donor in good health. Sequences were obtained from non-Treg CD4+ T cells sorted from blood. The V and J genes are TRBV19 and TRBJ1-2, with 7 bases that match TRBD1. CDR3 nucleotide sequence: TGTGCCAGTAGACATAAGGGGGCAGCGGCCCTCTATGGCTACACCTTC. Translating gives CASRHKGAAALYGYTF. Full variable domain (outside the CDR3, taken from reference TRBV19 and TRBJ1-2): DGGITQSPKYLFRKEGQNVTLSCEQNLNHDAMYWYRQDPGQGLRLIYYSQIVNDFQKGDIAEGYSVSREKKESFPLTVTSAQKNPTAFYLCASRHKGAAALYGYTFGSGTRLTVV.